The source of this TCR beta chain is a study of shared clonotypes between healthy human individuals. Study-level findings and limits: Sequencing depth was expected to influence donor clonotype sharing. Compared with clonotypes that all four donors shared, non-shared clonotypes had lower generation probabilities.

The genomic DNA of each subset was split evenly across several immunoSEQ plates. In replicate PCRs of sorted subsets, about 200 ng DNA, about 30,000 T cell genomes, was used. This table comes from immunoSEQ multiplex PCR, and its TCRdb copy is limited to in-frame clones, with some not included. This sample has more than 500,000 clones, with about 96% found just once. The CDR3 length is 13 residues. With 5 bases removed from V and 2 bases from J, the gap between germline ends came to 9 bases. Germline-derived CDR1 and CDR2 are WSHSY and SAAADI. This clone was seen only once. Its target is not known. The V and J genes are TRBV10-2 and TRBJ1-1; no reliable D call. The source of this sequence is a woman aged 25 to 45 in good health. Sequencing used naive CD4+ T cells sorted from blood. The subset here: CD45RA+ positively selected. CDR3 region: CASSPLTNTEAFF. The CDR3 DNA is TGCGCCAGCAGTCCCCTAACAAACACTGAAGCTTTCTTT.